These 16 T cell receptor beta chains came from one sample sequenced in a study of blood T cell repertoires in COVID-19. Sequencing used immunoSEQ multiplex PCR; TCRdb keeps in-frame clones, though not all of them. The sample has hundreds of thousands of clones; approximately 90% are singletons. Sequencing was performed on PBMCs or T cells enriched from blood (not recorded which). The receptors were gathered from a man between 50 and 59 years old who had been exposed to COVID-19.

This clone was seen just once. For the CDR3, the DNA is TGTGCCAGCAGTTTCCTTCTGGGGGGACCCTACTACAATGAGCAGTTCTTC. Translating gives CASSFLLGGPYYNEQFF. This rearrangement joins TRBV27 to TRBJ2-1, with TRBD2 as a possible D gene (6 bases). This CDR3 region has 17 residues. V lost 3 bases and J 3 bases, leaving 18 bases between the germline ends. Germline values: CDR1 MNHEY, CDR2 SMNVEV (reference sequence).

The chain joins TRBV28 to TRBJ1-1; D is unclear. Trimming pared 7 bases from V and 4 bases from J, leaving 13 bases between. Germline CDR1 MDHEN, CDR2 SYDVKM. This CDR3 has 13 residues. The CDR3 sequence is CASITESATEAFF. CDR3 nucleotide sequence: TGTGCCAGCATAACAGAGAGTGCCACTGAAGCTTTCTTT.

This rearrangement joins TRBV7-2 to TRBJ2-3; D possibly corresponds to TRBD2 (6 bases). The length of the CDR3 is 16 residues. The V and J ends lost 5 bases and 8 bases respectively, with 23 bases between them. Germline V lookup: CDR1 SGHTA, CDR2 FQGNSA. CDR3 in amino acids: CASSIPGTPSTSTQYF. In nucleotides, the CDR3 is TGTGCCAGCAGCATACCCGGGACTCCATCCACAAGTACGCAGTATTTT.

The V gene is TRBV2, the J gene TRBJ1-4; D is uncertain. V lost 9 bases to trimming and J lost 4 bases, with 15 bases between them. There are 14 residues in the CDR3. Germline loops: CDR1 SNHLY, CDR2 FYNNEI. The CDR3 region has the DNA TGTGCCAGTCGACTGGGTCGAAATAATGAAAAACTGTTTTTT. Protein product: CASRLGRNNEKLFF.

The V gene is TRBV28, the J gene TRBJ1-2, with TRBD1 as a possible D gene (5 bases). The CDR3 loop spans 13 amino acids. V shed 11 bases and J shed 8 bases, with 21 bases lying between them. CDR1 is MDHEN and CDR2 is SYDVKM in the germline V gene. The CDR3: CAARGTLGQGYTF. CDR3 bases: TGTGCCGCACGTGGGACTCTGGGGCAGGGCTACACCTTC.

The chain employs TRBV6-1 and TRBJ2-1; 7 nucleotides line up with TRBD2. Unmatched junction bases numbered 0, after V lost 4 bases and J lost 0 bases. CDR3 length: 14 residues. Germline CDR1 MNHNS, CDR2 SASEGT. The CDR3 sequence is CASSGTSSYNEQFF. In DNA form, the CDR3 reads TGTGCCAGCAGTGGGACTAGCTCCTACAATGAGCAGTTCTTC.

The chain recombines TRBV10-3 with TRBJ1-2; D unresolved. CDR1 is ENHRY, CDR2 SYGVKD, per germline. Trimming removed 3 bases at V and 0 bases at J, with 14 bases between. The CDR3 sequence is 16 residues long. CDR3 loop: CAISDRETRANYGYTF. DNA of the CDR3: TGTGCCATCAGTGATAGGGAGACACGAGCTAACTATGGCTACACCTTC.

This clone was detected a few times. DNA for the CDR3: TGTGCCACCGCCAGTCGGATAGCGGGACGAATCTACAATGAGCAGTTCTTC. Residues: CATASRIAGRIYNEQFF. The V and J genes are TRBV24-1 and TRBJ2-1, with 8 nucleotides matching TRBD2. This CDR3 has 17 amino acids. The V gene end was trimmed by 9 bases and the J gene end by 3 bases; junction bases not matched to a gene: 15. CDR1 is KGHDR, CDR2 SFDVKD, per germline.

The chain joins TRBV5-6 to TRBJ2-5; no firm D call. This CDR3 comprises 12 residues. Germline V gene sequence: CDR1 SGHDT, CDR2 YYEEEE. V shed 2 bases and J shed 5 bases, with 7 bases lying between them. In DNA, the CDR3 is TGTGCCAGCAGCTTTGGGCAGGAGACCCAGTACTTC. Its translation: CASSFGQETQYF.

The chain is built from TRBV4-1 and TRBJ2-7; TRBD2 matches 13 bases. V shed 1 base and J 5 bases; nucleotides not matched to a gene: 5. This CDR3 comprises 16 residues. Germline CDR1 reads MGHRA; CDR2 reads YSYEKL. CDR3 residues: CASSQGRLAGGHEQYF. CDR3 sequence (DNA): TGCGCCAGCAGCCAAGGGCGACTAGCGGGGGGCCACGAGCAGTACTTC.

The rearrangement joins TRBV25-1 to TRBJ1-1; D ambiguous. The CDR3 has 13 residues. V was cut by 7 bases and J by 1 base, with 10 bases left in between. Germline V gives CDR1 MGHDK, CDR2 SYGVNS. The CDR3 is CASTLTGNTEAFF. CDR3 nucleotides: TGTGCCAGCACCCTGACGGGGAACACTGAAGCTTTCTTT. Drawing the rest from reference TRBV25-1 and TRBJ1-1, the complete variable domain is EADIYQTPRYLVIGTGKKITLECSQTMGHDKMYWYQQDPGMELHLIHYSYGVNSTEKGDLSSESTVSRIRTEHFPLTLESARPSHTSQYLCASTLTGNTEAFFGQGTRLTVV.

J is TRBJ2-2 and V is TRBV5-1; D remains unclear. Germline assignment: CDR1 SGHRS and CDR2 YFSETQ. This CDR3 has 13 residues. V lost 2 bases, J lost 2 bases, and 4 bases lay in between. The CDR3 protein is CASSFINTGELFF. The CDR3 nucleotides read TGCGCCAGCAGCTTTATTAACACCGGGGAGCTGTTTTTT.

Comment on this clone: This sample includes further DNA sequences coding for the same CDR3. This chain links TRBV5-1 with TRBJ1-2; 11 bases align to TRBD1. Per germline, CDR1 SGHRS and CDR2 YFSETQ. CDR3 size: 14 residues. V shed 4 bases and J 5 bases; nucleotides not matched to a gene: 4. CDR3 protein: CASSPGTGGYGYTF. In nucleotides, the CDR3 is TGCGCCAGCAGCCCGGGGACAGGGGGTTATGGCTACACCTTC.

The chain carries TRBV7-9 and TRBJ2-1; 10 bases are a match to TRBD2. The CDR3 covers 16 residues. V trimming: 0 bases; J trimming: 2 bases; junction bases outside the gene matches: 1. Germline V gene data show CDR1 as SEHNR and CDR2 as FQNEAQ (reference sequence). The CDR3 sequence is CASSLALAGAYNEQFF. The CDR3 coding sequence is TGTGCCAGCAGCTTAGCCCTAGCGGGAGCCTACAATGAGCAGTTCTTC. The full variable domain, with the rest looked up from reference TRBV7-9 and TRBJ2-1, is DTGVSQNPRHKITKRGQNVTFRCDPISEHNRLYWYRQTLGQGPEFLTYFQNEAQLEKSRLLSDRFSAERPKGSFSTLEIQRTEQGDSAMYLCASSLALAGAYNEQFFGPGTRLTVL.

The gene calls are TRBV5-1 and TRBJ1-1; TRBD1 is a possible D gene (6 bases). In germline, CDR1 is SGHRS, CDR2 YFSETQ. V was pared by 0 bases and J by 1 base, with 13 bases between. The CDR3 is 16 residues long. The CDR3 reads CASSLGHGQTNTEAFF. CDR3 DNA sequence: TGCGCCAGCAGCTTGGGACACGGACAGACGAACACTGAAGCTTTCTTT.

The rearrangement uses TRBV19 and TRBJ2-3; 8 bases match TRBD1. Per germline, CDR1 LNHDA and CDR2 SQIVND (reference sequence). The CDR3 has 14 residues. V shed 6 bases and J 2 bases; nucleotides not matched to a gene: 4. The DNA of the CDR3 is TGTGCCAGTAGCTACAGGGGGTTCACAGATACGCAGTATTTT. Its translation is CASSYRGFTDTQYF.